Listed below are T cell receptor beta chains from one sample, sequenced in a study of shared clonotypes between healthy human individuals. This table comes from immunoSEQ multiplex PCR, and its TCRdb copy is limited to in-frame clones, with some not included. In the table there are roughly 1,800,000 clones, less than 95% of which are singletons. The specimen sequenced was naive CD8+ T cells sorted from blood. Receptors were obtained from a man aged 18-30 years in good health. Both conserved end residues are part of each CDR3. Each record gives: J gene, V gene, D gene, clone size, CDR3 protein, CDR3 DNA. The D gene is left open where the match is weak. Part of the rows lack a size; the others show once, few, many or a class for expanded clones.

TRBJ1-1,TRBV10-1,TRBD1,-,CASSPETGIEAFF,TGCGCCAGCAGCCCCGAGACAGGGATCGAAGCTTTCTTT
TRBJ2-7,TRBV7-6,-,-,CASSRISWDEQYF,TGTGCCAGCAGCCGCATTAGCTGGGACGAGCAGTACTTC
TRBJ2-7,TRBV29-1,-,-,CSAMTGEDYEQYF,TGCAGCGCTATGACGGGGGAGGACTACGAGCAGTACTTC
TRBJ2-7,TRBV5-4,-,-,CASSGGSYEQYF,TGTGCCAGCAGCGGGGGGTCCTACGAGCAGTACTTC
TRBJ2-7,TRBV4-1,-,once,CASSHGEGEEQYF,TGCGCCAGCAGCCACGGTGAGGGGGAGGAACAGTACTTC
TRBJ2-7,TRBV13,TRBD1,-,CASSGDRVAYEQYF,TGTGCCAGCAGCGGCGACAGGGTCGCCTACGAGCAGTACTTC
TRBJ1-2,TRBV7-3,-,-,CASSYDKNYGYTF,TGTGCCAGCAGCTATGACAAGAACTATGGCTACACCTTC
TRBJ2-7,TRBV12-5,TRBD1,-,CASGSPGTGGPRYEQYF,TGTGCTAGTGGTTCTCCCGGGACAGGGGGGCCAAGGTACGAGCAGTACTTC
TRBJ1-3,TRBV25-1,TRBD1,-,CASSEYEGASGNTIYF,TGTGCCAGCAGTGAATATGAGGGGGCATCTGGAAACACCATATATTTT
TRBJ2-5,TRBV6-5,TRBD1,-,CASSYSGTVQETQYF,TGTGCCAGCAGTTACTCCGGGACAGTTCAAGAGACCCAGTACTTC
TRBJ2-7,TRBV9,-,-,CASSVVGDQPYYEQYF,TGTGCCAGCAGCGTAGTGGGAGACCAGCCGTACTACGAGCAGTACTTC
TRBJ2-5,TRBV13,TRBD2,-,CASSLERDEETQYF,TGTGCCAGCAGCTTAGAGCGGGATGAGGAGACCCAGTACTTC
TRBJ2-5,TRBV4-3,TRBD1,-,CASSRLTGGEETQYF,TGCGCCAGCAGCCGCCTGACAGGGGGCGAGGAGACCCAGTACTTC